This TCR beta chain originates from a study of CD4 and CD8 cells across lung adenocarcinoma regions. A single record per CDR3 protein comes from TCRdb applying MiXCR to the PCR reads. The sample records about 3,700 distinct CDR3 sequences, around 60% being singletons. The patients had localized lung adenocarcinoma, a non-small cell subtype. Within the sample, this clonotype is medium-sized. This may come from a read error, since a much larger clone is one base off. V was shortened by 10 bases and J by 13 bases, with 23 bases between the two germline ends. The length of the CDR3 is 13 residues. The germline V gene encodes CDR1 MNHNS and CDR2 SASEGT.

The chain recombines TRBV6-1 with TRBJ2-1, with TRBD2 as a possible D gene (6 bases). Sample: CD4+ T cells from the margin of a lung tumor. This sequence originates from a female donor with lung adenocarcinoma. The CD4 and CD8 labels of this study may be unreliable. CDR3: CATRTPPGETQFF. CDR3 DNA: TGTGCCACCCGCACCCCGCCGGGGGAGACCCAGTTCTTC.